This TCR beta chain stems from a study of cytomegalovirus exposure and HLA in healthy donors (dated by TCRdb to 2016 to 2017). The study in broad terms: According to a later analysis, the 120 or so validation repertoires were produced on the same platform as the approximately 690 repertoires of the first cohort. The study was designed to test whether signatures of past pathogen exposure could be identified by cataloging public T cell receptors. In addition to the first cohort of approximately 670 subjects, a separate validation cohort of under 150 different subjects was used. The study combined high-throughput TCR immunosequencing, statistical association of individual TCRs with disease status, and machine learning to predict cytomegalovirus infection status. Study-wide findings and limitations: The authors suggested that the approach could potentially be generalized to other disease states and immunological phenotypes. In both the original and validation cohorts, the classifier was reported to diagnose cytomegalovirus status with high specificity and sensitivity. The study gave a list of more than 150 TCR beta chains associated with cytomegalovirus. In vitro tests confirmed that a few of the cytomegalovirus-associated TCR beta chains recognize cytomegalovirus antigens. All 120 or so repertoires were used to score co-occurrence in the validation cohort in a later analysis, because that analysis had no HLA typing for the cohort. While some public TCRs were present in many individuals, most TCR sequences turned up only very rarely across donors. Of the cluster scores, 85% to 95% were above 0 in a later analysis, which found that TCRs clustered in the first cohort also tended to co-occur in the 110 or so validation repertoires.

The library was obtained by the immunoSEQ multiplex PCR assay. The paper's processing steps were these. A statistical classification framework was built for diagnosing cytomegalovirus status from the catalog of TCR beta chain sequences. TCRdb retrieved this table from immuneACCESS and kept in-frame rearrangements only. Not all clones are present; in checked studies, unresolved V genes account for under half, and no reason is known for the remainder. For V, J and clone size, that table is used; D and trimming come from the DNA. The sample records approximately 220,000 clones, more than 75% of which are singletons. Jointly, the top ten make up less than 3% of the sample. V was cut back by 4 bases and J by 2 bases, leaving a gap of 15 bases between them. Measured from the cysteine to the phenylalanine, the CDR3 is 15 residues long. The DNA shown is the 45-base CDR3, in frame from base 1. Per the germline V gene, MNHNS is the CDR1 and SASEGT is the CDR2.

The donors belonged to the validation cohort of approximately 130 subjects, which was separate from the roughly 670-subject first cohort. To note about this clone: It lacks a known antigen. Per-base quality was not reported, and no clone a single base away is much larger than it.

The receptor was derived from a man younger than 35 in good health and CMV-seronegative. Sequences were obtained from PBMCs. The rearranged chain carries TRBV6-1 and TRBJ2-7, with TRBD2 as a weak D call on 6 bases. The DNA is as follows: TGTGCCAGCAGTGCCCAGGACCGGGGGACCTACGAGCAGTACTTC. This sequence encodes CASSAQDRGTYEQYF.